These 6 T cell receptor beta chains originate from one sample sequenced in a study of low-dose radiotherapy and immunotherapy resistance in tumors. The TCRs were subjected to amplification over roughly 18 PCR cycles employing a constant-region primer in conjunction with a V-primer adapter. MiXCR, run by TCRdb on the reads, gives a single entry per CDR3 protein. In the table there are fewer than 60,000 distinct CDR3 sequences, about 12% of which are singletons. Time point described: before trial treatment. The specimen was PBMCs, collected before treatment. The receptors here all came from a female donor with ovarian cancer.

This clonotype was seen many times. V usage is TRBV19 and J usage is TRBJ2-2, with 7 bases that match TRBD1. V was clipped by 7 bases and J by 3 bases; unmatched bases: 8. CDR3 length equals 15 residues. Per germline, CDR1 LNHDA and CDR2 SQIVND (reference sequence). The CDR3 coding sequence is TGTGCCAGTAAACCGGGACAGAGAGACACCGGGGAGCTGTTTTTT. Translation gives CASKPGQRDTGELFF.

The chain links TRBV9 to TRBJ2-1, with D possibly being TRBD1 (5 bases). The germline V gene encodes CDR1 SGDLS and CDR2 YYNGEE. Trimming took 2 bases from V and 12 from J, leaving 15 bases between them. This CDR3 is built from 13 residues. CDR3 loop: CASSVRSTDTQFF. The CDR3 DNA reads TGTGCCAGCAGCGTGAGGTCGACAGATACGCAGTTCTTC.

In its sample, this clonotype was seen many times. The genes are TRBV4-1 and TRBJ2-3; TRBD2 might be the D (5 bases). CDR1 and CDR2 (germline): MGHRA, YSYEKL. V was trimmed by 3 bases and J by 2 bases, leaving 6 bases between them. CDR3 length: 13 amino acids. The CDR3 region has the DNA TGCGCCAGCAGCCACGACTACACAGATACGCAGTATTTT. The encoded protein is CASSHDYTDTQYF.

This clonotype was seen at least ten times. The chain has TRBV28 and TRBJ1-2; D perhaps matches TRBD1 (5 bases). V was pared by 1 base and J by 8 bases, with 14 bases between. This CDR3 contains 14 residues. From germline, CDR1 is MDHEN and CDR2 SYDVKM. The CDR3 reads CASSLFGQGDGYTF. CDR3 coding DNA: TGTGCCAGCAGTTTATTCGGGCAGGGAGACGGCTACACCTTC.

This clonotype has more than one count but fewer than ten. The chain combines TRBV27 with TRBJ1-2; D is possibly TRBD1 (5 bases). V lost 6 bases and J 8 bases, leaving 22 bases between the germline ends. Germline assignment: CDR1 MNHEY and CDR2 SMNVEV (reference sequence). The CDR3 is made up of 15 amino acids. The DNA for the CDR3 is TGTGCCAGCAGAGATAACGGGGCCCTACCGGGGGGCTACACCTTC. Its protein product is CASRDNGALPGGYTF.

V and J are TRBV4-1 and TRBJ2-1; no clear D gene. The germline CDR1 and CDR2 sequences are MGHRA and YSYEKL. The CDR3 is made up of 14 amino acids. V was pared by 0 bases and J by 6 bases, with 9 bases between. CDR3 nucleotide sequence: TGCGCCAGCAGCCAAGACTCAACTACCAATGAGCAGTTCTTC. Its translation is CASSQDSTTNEQFF.